This T cell receptor beta chain originates from a study of graft-versus-host responses after intestinal transplantation. Study-level background: Recipients obtained multivisceral, liver-intestinal, or isolated intestinal transplants. Every one of the recipients received anti-thymocyte globulin induction and afterwards took tacrolimus and steroids for 3 to 4 years. Whole-study results and caveats: Declining HvG levels early post-transplant were linked to peak circulating GvH clone levels. Graft-donor T cell macrochimerism in patients accompanied high graft-versus-host to host-versus-graft clonal ratios in allografts.

With respect to this clone: Antigen: not known.

Using immunoSEQ multiplex PCR, the repertoire was profiled, and TCRdb retains in-frame clones only, with some absent. The table shows about 50,000 clones, with around 90% occurring only once. This TCR was sampled from a human donor who was the organ donor for an intestinal transplant. Source: unstimulated CD4+ T cells sorted from spleen or lymph node cells, taken before transplant.

CDR3 amino acids: CASSRILGEETQYF. In DNA form, the CDR3 reads TGTGCCAGTAGTAGAATCCTAGGAGAGGAGACCCAGTACTTC. The chain links TRBV19 to TRBJ2-5, with no clear D. CDR3 size: 14 residues. Germline values: CDR1 LNHDA, CDR2 SQIVND (reference sequence). The germline V and J ends were trimmed by 4 bases and 5 bases, with 14 bases remaining between them.